The present T cell receptor beta chain was sequenced within a study of blood T cell repertoires in COVID-19. Study context: Acute and convalescent COVID-19 specimens originated in the United States, Italy and Spain. From T cells, B-cell-depleted T cells, or PBMCs came the material, which was cDNA or gDNA.

Methods used by the authors: The assay estimated nucleated cells by amplifying reference gene primers. Measured with immunoSEQ multiplex PCR; TCRdb has only the in-frame clones, and not every one. Clonal size and the V and J genes are those of that table, whereas D and trimming came from the DNA. This table holds around 310,000 clones, around 90% found once. Followed over time, Seattle patients had been enrolled while infection was active. Germline lookup yields CDR1 SGDLS and CDR2 YYNGEE. J lost 8 bases, V lost 3 bases, and 11 bases had no gene match. The CDR3 sequence is 16 residues long. The J gene is TRBJ2-1, the V gene TRBV9, with 10 bases aligning to TRBD1. The sequencing sample was made of peripheral blood. The clonotype comes from a middle-aged woman with COVID-19, enrolled during active disease. CDR3 protein: CASSGPGQGFGDEQFF. In nucleotides, the CDR3 is TGTGCCAGCAGCGGACCGGGACAGGGGTTTGGCGATGAGCAGTTCTTC.